This T cell receptor beta chain came from a study of response to subunit inactivated influenza vaccine. General study findings and limits: Authors suggested seasonal influenza vaccinations each recruit few new T cells.

One entry per CDR3 protein results from TCRdb running MiXCR on the RT-PCR reads. Of roughly 500,000 distinct CDR3 sequences in the sample, approximately 17% were seen once. Trimming cost V 7 bases and J 2 bases, with 7 bases left between them. This CDR3 region has 12 residues. As for this clonotype: Its antigen remains unidentified.

The sequence came from a man aged 45 to 75 who received an inactivated influenza vaccine. V is TRBV12-3 or TRBV12-4 and J is TRBJ2-3, with D hard to call. The input for sequencing was CD4+ T cells sorted from PBMCs, taken roughly 24 months after vaccination. The CDR3 sequence: CASNRDTDTQYF. The CDR3 coding sequence is TGTGCCAGCAACAGAGACACAGATACGCAGTATTTT.